This T cell receptor beta chain was found in a study of low-dose radiotherapy and immunotherapy resistance in tumors. Study at large: The regimen for patients comprised intravenous nivolumab 240 mg every two weeks plus intravenous ipilimumab 1 mg/kg every six weeks.

The CDR3 is 14 residues long. Germline CDR1 DFQATT, CDR2 SNEGSKA (reference sequence). The V segment lost 6 bases and the J segment 2 bases; nucleotides outside the gene matches: 9. This clonotype was seen at least ten times. Stated time point: after trial treatment. Sample treatment: LDRT plus nivolumab, ipilimumab, low-dose cyclophosphamide and aspirin (RACIN trial). Both TCRalpha and TCRbeta chains were reverse transcribed with V-gene-specific primers. The PCR that amplified TCRs ran for around 20 cycles, relying on a constant-region primer and a V-primer adapter. A single record per CDR3 protein comes from TCRdb applying MiXCR to the reads. Of 65,000 to 95,000 distinct CDR3 sequences in the sample, around a sixth were seen once.

The sequence was collected from a male donor with prostate cancer. The V call is TRBV20-1, the J call TRBJ2-7; 8 bases match TRBD2. This specimen was PBMCs, taken after low-dose radiotherapy plus immunotherapy. The DNA of the CDR3 is TGCAGTGCCTATAGCGGGATTGATACCTACGAGCAGTACTTC. Encoded protein: CSAYSGIDTYEQYF.